This passage covers 11 T cell receptor beta chains from one sample sequenced in a study of T cell changes during pregnancy in multiple sclerosis. TCRdb's table, derived via immunoSEQ multiplex PCR, lists solely in-frame clones and lacks some. The data show under 80,000 clones, around 90% seen once. The material sequenced was peripheral blood, taken after pregnancy. All receptors derive from a female donor in good health, enrolled as a control in a pregnancy study.

V and J are TRBV11-1 and TRBJ2-5; D unresolved. This CDR3 is built from 16 residues. Germline-derived CDR1 and CDR2 are SGHAT and FQDESV (reference sequence). V was cut by 5 bases and J by 3 bases, with 19 bases left in between. DNA of the CDR3: TGTGCCAGCAGCCCCCTGGAAGCCGAGGATAAAGAGACCCAGTACTTC. This sequence encodes CASSPLEAEDKETQYF.

The count of this clone is one. The V call is TRBV28, the J call TRBJ1-1; no definite D call. This CDR3 has 16 amino acids. The V gene lost 7 bases and the J gene lost 1 base, with 19 bases spanning the gap. Germline V CDR1 and CDR2: MDHEN, SYDVKM. The CDR3 bases are TGTGCCAGCACCTCGGGGTCCTTGGTAGGGAACACTGAAGCTTTCTTT. It codes for CASTSGSLVGNTEAFF.

The rearrangement uses TRBV4-1 and TRBJ1-5; 11 bases match TRBD1. J was trimmed by 3 bases and V by 3 bases; bases with no gene match: 4. CDR3 size: 16 residues. Germline loops: CDR1 MGHRA, CDR2 YSYEKL. CDR3 in DNA: TGCGCCAGCAGCCAGCCGGGACAGGGGGTCAATCAGCCCCAGCATTTT. Translating gives CASSQPGQGVNQPQHF.

The CDR3 bases are TGTGCCAGCAGTGAATCACAGGGGAGTGGAAACACCATATATTTT. Its translation: CASSESQGSGNTIYF. The rearrangement uses TRBV2 and TRBJ1-3, with 7 bases identical to TRBD1. This CDR3 spans 15 amino acids. Trimming took 2 bases from V and 3 from J; bases not matched to a gene: 4. Germline V gene data show CDR1 as SNHLY and CDR2 as FYNNEI.

V usage is TRBV15 and J usage is TRBJ2-5; 12 bases are a match to TRBD1. The DNA end favors TRBJ2-7, so the J call may be wrong. Per germline, CDR1 LNHNV and CDR2 YYDKDF (reference sequence). The CDR3 is 18 amino acids. The CDR3: CATSMEPGQGALSYEQYF. DNA for the CDR3: TGTGCCACCAGCATGGAACCGGGACAGGGGGCGCTTTCCTACGAGCAGTACTTC.

CDR3 amino acids: CAIQPLTVITNYGYTF. The CDR3 DNA sequence: TGTGCCATCCAACCCCTCACAGTGATTACTAACTATGGCTACACCTTC. The J gene is TRBJ1-2, the V gene TRBV19; D gene ambiguous. This CDR3 has 16 amino acids. The germline V and J ends were trimmed by 10 bases and 0 bases, with 21 bases remaining between them. In germline, CDR1 is LNHDA, CDR2 SQIVND (reference sequence). Variable domain in full (rest from reference TRBV19 and TRBJ1-2): DGGITQSPKYLFRKEGQNVTLSCEQNLNHDAMYWYRQDPGQGLRLIYYSQIVNDFQKGDIAEGYSVSREKKESFPLTVTSAQKNPTAFYLCAIQPLTVITNYGYTFGSGTRLTVV.

The J gene is TRBJ1-5, the V gene TRBV27; maybe TRBD1 (6 bases). The CDR3 loop spans 14 amino acids. Germline V gene data show CDR1 as MNHEY and CDR2 as SMNVEV (reference sequence). V gave up 4 bases and J gave up 5 bases, with 12 bases separating them. The CDR3 loop reads CASSYRVRDQPQHF. CDR3 sequence (DNA): TGTGCCAGCAGTTACAGGGTTCGCGATCAGCCCCAGCATTTT.

J is TRBJ2-1 and V is TRBV2, with 9 positions matching TRBD2. Trimming took 6 bases from V and 4 from J; bases not matched to a gene: 7. CDR3 length: 15 amino acids. The germline V gene has CDR1 SNHLY and CDR2 FYNNEI. CDR3 region: CASSPPLAGYNEQFF. CDR3 bases: TGTGCCAGCAGCCCCCCCCTAGCGGGGTACAATGAGCAGTTCTTC. Full variable domain (remainder filled in from reference TRBV2 and TRBJ2-1): EPEVTQTPSHQVTQMGQEVILRCVPISNHLYFYWYRQILGQKVEFLVSFYNNEISEKSEIFDDQFSVERPDGSNFTLKIRSTKLEDSAMYFCASSPPLAGYNEQFFGPGTRLTVL.

DNA of the CDR3: TGTGCCAGCAGCTTGACCGGGACTAAGGCTGAGCAGTTCTTC. Its protein product is CASSLTGTKAEQFF. The rearrangement joins TRBV5-4 to TRBJ2-1, with 7 bases fitting TRBD2. The germline CDR1 and CDR2 sequences are SGHNT and YYREEE (reference sequence). Germline trimming cut 1 base from V and 9 bases from J; bases unmatched to any gene: 7. This CDR3 region has 14 residues.

The J gene is TRBJ2-2, the V gene TRBV19, with 16 bases aligning to TRBD2. The CDR3 covers 16 residues. Trimming took 6 bases from V and 6 from J; bases not matched to a gene: 4. The germline V gene encodes CDR1 LNHDA and CDR2 SQIVND (reference sequence). CDR3 sequence: CASSEGLAGGPGELFF. DNA of the CDR3: TGTGCCAGTAGCGAGGGACTAGCGGGAGGGCCCGGGGAGCTGTTTTTT.

The chain employs TRBV6-6 and TRBJ2-7; TRBD1 matches 9 bases. Germline V gives CDR1 MNHNY, CDR2 SVGAGI (reference sequence). The CDR3 covers 14 residues. Losses at the gene ends were 5 bases for V and 3 bases for J; bases not matched to a gene: 5. DNA for the CDR3: TGTGCCAGCAGTAACCGGGACAGGGTCTACGAGCAGTACTTC. It is translated as CASSNRDRVYEQYF.